A selection of T cell receptor beta chains follows, all from one sample in a study of chemoradiotherapy in HPV16-positive cancers. Repertoires were generated with immunoSEQ multiplex PCR, while TCRdb's copy carries only in-frame clones and drops some. Of roughly 34,000 clones in the sample, 85% to 90% were seen once. The source material was blood, sampled from a patient who underwent chemoradiotherapy. These receptors all stem from a human donor with HPV-associated anogenital cancer. Both conserved end residues are part of each CDR3.

V: TRBV5-1; J: TRBJ1-1; CDR3: CASRSVAWSTEAFF
V: TRBV27; J: TRBJ2-5; CDR3: CASSLAAGSQETQYF
V: TRBV7-7; J: TRBJ1-1; CDR3: CASSYPSQKNTEAFF
V: TRBV10-2; J: TRBJ2-7; CDR3: CASSELGGQYEQYF
V: TRBV5-1; J: TRBJ2-5; CDR3: CASSLGTTSHTQETQYF
V: TRBV11-3; J: TRBJ2-5; CDR3: CASSLGGRGQETQYF
V: TRBV18; J: TRBJ1-4; CDR3: CASSPAGGDGEKLFF
V: TRBV19; J: TRBJ1-5; CDR3: CASSPGHGQPQHF
V: TRBV29-1; J: TRBJ1-2; CDR3: CSDRGVPGYTF
V: TRBV10-2; J: TRBJ2-2; CDR3: CASSVDSANTGELFF